These 3 T cell receptor beta chains were all obtained from the same sample, sequenced in a study of PD-L1 blockade in urothelial cancer. The table came from immunoSEQ multiplex PCR; TCRdb's copy has only in-frame clones and leaves some out. The sample shows around 45,000 clones, more than 75% of them seen only once. Material: PBMCs, obtained around atezolizumab (anti-PD-L1) treatment. These receptors came from a woman in her fifties or sixties with urothelial cancer.

The chain is built from TRBV27 and TRBJ2-1, with a possible D match to TRBD1 (6 bases). The CDR3 extends over 12 amino acids. V shed 10 bases and J shed 8 bases, with 15 bases lying between them. CDR1 and CDR2 from the germline V gene are MNHEY and SMNVEV (reference sequence). The CDR3 is CATTITGHEQFF. The CDR3 nucleotides are TGTGCCACCACGATTACAGGGCATGAGCAGTTCTTC.

The chain joins TRBV5-1 to TRBJ1-1, with a weak D call TRBD1 (6 bases). The V gene's germline CDR1 is SGHRS and CDR2 YFSETQ. Trimming pared 4 bases from V and 3 bases from J, leaving 22 bases between. The CDR3 contains 17 residues. Written as DNA, the CDR3 is TGCGCCAGCAGCCCAAGCCCGTGGGGGCCCAAGGACACTGAAGCTTTCTTT. Residues: CASSPSPWGPKDTEAFF.

V and J are TRBV2 and TRBJ2-1; TRBD2 matches at 11 bases. Germline CDR1 reads SNHLY; CDR2 reads FYNNEI. The J segment lost 9 bases and the V segment lost 3 bases, leaving 4 bases of the junction unmatched. This CDR3 is 14 amino acids long. The CDR3 DNA reads as TGTGCCAGCAGTGATAGCGGGAGGGCCATTGAGCAGTTCTTC. This translates into CASSDSGRAIEQFF.